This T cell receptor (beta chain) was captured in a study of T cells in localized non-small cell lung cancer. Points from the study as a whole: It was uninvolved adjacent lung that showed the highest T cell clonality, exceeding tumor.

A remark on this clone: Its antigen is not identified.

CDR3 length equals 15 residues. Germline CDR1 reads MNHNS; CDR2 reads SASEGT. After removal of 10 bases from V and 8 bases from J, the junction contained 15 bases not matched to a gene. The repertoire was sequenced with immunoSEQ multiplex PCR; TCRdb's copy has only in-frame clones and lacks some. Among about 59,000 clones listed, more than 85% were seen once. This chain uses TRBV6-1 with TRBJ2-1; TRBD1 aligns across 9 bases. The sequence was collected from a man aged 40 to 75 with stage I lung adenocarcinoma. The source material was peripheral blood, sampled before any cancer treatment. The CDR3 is CAIGTGTFGSDEQFF. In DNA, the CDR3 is TGTGCCATCGGGACAGGGACTTTCGGTAGTGATGAGCAGTTCTTC.